These T cell receptor beta chains were read from a single sample in a study of breast tumors, draining lymph nodes, adjacent tissues. Using its own MiXCR run on the multiplex PCR reads, TCRdb lists one record per CDR3 protein. This table holds roughly 20,000 distinct CDR3 sequences, around 40% found once. Sequenced input: breast tumor tissue. The origin of the receptors is a female donor with breast cancer. Some clones in this sample may be carry-over from other donors' samples. The CDR3 runs from the conserved cysteine through the conserved F or W. A D gene is named only where the DNA matches it firmly. Rows give clone size only sometimes, using once, few, many, or a class for an expanded clone.

>TRBD2|.|TRBJ2-7|TRBV5-1
TGCGCCAGCAGCTTGAGCGGGGGGAGCTCCTACGAGCAGTACTTC
CASSLSGGSSYEQYF
>.|once|TRBJ2-5|TRBV5-6
TGTGCCAGCAGCCCCCAGCGGCAAGAGACCCAGTACTTC
CASSPQRQETQYF
>.|.|TRBJ1-4|TRBV5-1
TGCGCCAGCAGCTTTACTGGAGTAGAGGAAAAACTGTTTTTT
CASSFTGVEEKLFF
>.|.|TRBJ2-3|TRBV6-5
TGTGCCAGCAGTACCCCGGGGGCGACAGATACGCAGTATTTT
CASSTPGATDTQYF
>TRBD2|many|TRBJ2-2|TRBV30
TGTGCCTGGAGCGCCTGGACTAGCGGGGGGGCCGGGGAGCTGTTTTTT
CAWSAWTSGGAGELFF
>.|.|TRBJ2-7|TRBV13
TGTGCCAGCAGTTCCCGCCGGGCGGGCTACGAGCAGTACTTC
CASSSRRAGYEQYF
>.|few|TRBJ1-5|TRBV4-2
TGTGCCAGCAGCCAAGAAATCCGGGTAGGCAATCAGCCCCAGCATTTT
CASSQEIRVGNQPQHF
>TRBD2|many|TRBJ2-1|TRBV5-1
TGCGCCAGCAGCTTCCGGACTAGCGGGGGGACCCGGAATAATGAGCAGTTCTTC
CASSFRTSGGTRNNEQFF
>.|medium-sized|TRBJ1-6|TRBV7-2
TGTGCCAGCAAAGCCGGGTCTCTAAATTCACCCCTCCACTTT
CASKAGSLNSPLHF
>.|.|TRBJ2-2|TRBV5-1
TGCGCCAGCAGCCCCTTCTCAAGCGGGGAGCTGTTTTTT
CASSPFSSGELFF
>.|.|TRBJ1-2|TRBV7-9
TGTGCCAGCAGCTTATCCACCTTTGCCGAAACGTATGGCTACACCTTC
CASSLSTFAETYGYTF
>.|once|TRBJ2-7|TRBV18
TGTGCCAGCTCTTCCGGGTCCGCCTACGAGCAGTACTTC
CASSSGSAYEQYF
>.|many|TRBJ1-5|TRBV7-9
TGTGCCAGCAGCGGGGGGGGAGGAGGCAATCAGCCCCAGCATTTT
CASSGGGGGNQPQHF
>TRBD1|few|TRBJ1-6|TRBV3-1
TGTGCCAGCAGCCAATCGACAGGGCTTAATTCACCCCTCCACTTT
CASSQSTGLNSPLHF
>.|many|TRBJ1-3|TRBV12-3/TRBV12-4
TGTGCCAGCAGGCTGGGGGGCACCATATATTTT
CASRLGGTIYF
>TRBD2|.|TRBJ2-3|TRBV11-3
TGTGCCAGCAGCTTGGGACTAGCGGGTCGGGCGACAGATACGCAGTATTTT
CASSLGLAGRATDTQYF
>.|many|TRBJ1-2|TRBV7-9
TGTGCCAGCAGCTTAGGGCAGAGGGTTTACTATGGCTACCCCTTC
CASSLGQRVYYGYPF
>.|.|TRBJ1-4|TRBV3-2
TGTGCCAGCAGGGTTGACACCGCGACTAATGAAAAACTGTTTTTT
CASRVDTATNEKLFF
>TRBD1|many|TRBJ1-3|TRBV5-1
TGCGCCAGCAGCTTGGCCGGGACAGGTGGAAACACCATATATTTT
CASSLAGTGGNTIYF
>TRBD1|many|TRBJ1-6|TRBV24-1
TGTGCCACCAGTGATTTGCAGGTTCCTCGGGACAGGGAGACTTCACCCCTCCACTTT
CATSDLQVPRDRETSPLHF
>TRBD2|.|TRBJ2-1|TRBV20-1
TGCAGTGCCCCGGGACTAGCGGACAATGAGAAGTTCTTC
CSAPGLADNEKFF
>.|many|TRBJ1-2|TRBV5-1
TGCGCCAGCAGCCCAGAAAGGGAGGGTGCCCTTCCTGCCCGCTACACCTTC
CASSPEREGALPARYTF
>.|many|TRBJ2-3|TRBV4-2
TGTGCCAGCAGCCCGACAGGGAGGGCAGATACGCAGTATTTT
CASSPTGRADTQYF
>.|.|TRBJ2-7|TRBV13
TGTGCCAGCAGCGTCGCATGGGGGACACACTACGAGCAGTACTTC
CASSVAWGTHYEQYF
>TRBD1|many|TRBJ1-6|TRBV12-3/TRBV12-4
TGTGCCAGCAGTTTGACACAGGGGAATTCACCCCTCCACTTT
CASSLTQGNSPLHF
>TRBD2|.|TRBJ2-2|TRBV13
TGTGCCAGCAGCCTAGCTGCGGGAGGTAACACCGGGGAGCTGTTTTTT
CASSLAAGGNTGELFF
>.|many|TRBJ2-5|TRBV18
TGTGCCAGCTCACCGGTCTCCGAGGGAGAGACCCAGTACTTC
CASSPVSEGETQYF
>.|many|TRBJ2-7|TRBV11-2
TGTGCCAGCAGCTTAGAACAGGGTTCCTACGAGCAGTACTTC
CASSLEQGSYEQYF